The clone carrying this TCR beta chain was picked up a small number of times. Its matching antigen is unknown. The sample originates from a study of early T cells in non-severe SARS-CoV-2 infection. On the study more broadly: RNA in bulk from unsorted whole blood was sequenced, and chains were unpaired. Study results and limitations: VDJdb-based matching was biased toward anti-spike CD8 responses and missed private and CD4 specificities.

Unique molecular identifiers were affixed to single, distinct cDNA molecules. TCRdb used MiXCR to reprocess the 5' RACE reads, holding one entry per CDR3 protein. This table holds tens of thousands of distinct CDR3 sequences, 9.5% to 15% found once. This CDR3 has 15 amino acids. The ends were cut back, 3 bases at V and 3 bases at J, with 14 bases in the middle. Germline V gives CDR1 MNHNS, CDR2 SASEGT. The TCR was taken from an adult who was a healthcare worker with PCR-confirmed SARS-CoV-2 infection or an uninfected control (not recorded which). The V gene is TRBV6-1, the J gene TRBJ1-1; a weak D match, TRBD1 (5 bases). Sample: whole blood, taken at baseline. The CDR3 DNA reads TGTGCCAGCAGTGATTGGGGAGGCAGGGACACTGAAGCTTTCTTT. Residues: CASSDWGGRDTEAFF.